This T cell receptor beta chain was sequenced during a study of T cells in Graves' hyperthyroidism and ophthalmopathy. Graves' hyperthyroidism qualified as stable when ophthalmopathy did not progress within 18 months. Each patient was aged 18 to 65 and had newly diagnosed hyperthyroidism of under 2 months' duration. PBMCs were sourced from less than 13 ml fresh peripheral blood. Comment on this clonotype: Its antigen is unknown.

Study-wide results and limits: Ophthalmopathy was separated from stable hyperthyroidism by a 13 V-J model.

CDR1 is SGDLS, CDR2 YYNGEE, per germline. V shed 2 bases, J shed 1 base, and the junction held 2 bases outside the gene matches. The CDR3 covers 14 residues. There were TCR beta CDR3 regions amplified from RNA transcripts. Using the HTBI primer set, a first-round RT-PCR was run on the TCR CDR3. TCRdb analysed the multiplex PCR reads with MiXCR anew, one entry per CDR3 protein. Among a few hundred thousand distinct CDR3 sequences listed, 15% to 18% were seen once. Sequenced: blood. The V gene is TRBV9, the J gene TRBJ2-7; TRBD1 matches 8 bases. This clonotype originated in a woman in her twenties or thirties with Graves' hyperthyroidism. The CDR3 loop is CASSVGQESYEQYF. CDR3 DNA: TGTGCCAGCAGCGTGGGACAGGAGTCCTACGAGCAGTACTTC.